The sequence of this T cell receptor beta chain was determined in a study of cytomegalovirus exposure and HLA in healthy donors. Overall study findings and caveats: According to a later analysis, most TCR beta chains associated with CMV appeared HLA-restricted. A later analysis linked roughly 17,000 TCR beta sequences to HLA alleles at 0.05 false discovery rate.

Primers: 60 Vbeta forward and 13 Jbeta reverse. Here immunoSEQ multiplex PCR was the method, and the copy in TCRdb shows in-frame clones only, minus some. The sample lists 150,000 or so clones; more than 75% were seen once. To note about this clone: The antigen is not known.

This CDR3 spans 15 amino acids. CDR1 is SGDLS and CDR2 is YYNGEE in the germline V gene. V lost 0 bases and J lost 2, with 10 bases in between. This sequence joins TRBV9 and TRBJ2-3, with TRBD1 as a possible D gene (6 bases). This clonotype originated in a man younger than 40 in good health and CMV-seropositive. Input material: PBMCs. CDR3 protein: CASSVATGSTDTQYF. Here the CDR3 DNA reads TGTGCCAGCAGCGTAGCAACAGGGTCCACAGATACGCAGTATTTT.